These 29 T cell receptor beta chains originate from one sample sequenced in a study of breast tumors, draining lymph nodes, adjacent tissues. A single record per CDR3 protein comes from TCRdb applying MiXCR to the multiplex PCR reads. This sample yields fewer than 250,000 distinct CDR3 sequences, of which 32% are seen a single time; approximately 1.4% belongs to the top ten. Axillary draining lymph nodes of breast cancer patients supplied the node samples. Sample: axillary lymph node tissue. The receptors shown here come from a female donor with breast cancer. Some clones in this sample may be carry-over from other donors' samples.

Only a few counts were recorded for this clonotype. This rearrangement joins TRBV5-6 to TRBJ2-3; D may match TRBD1 or TRBD2 (6 bases each). This CDR3 is 17 amino acids long. Germline V gene lookup returns CDR1 SGHDT and CDR2 YYEEEE. Trimming left V 2 bases short and J 0 bases short, with 16 bases between. The chain's CDR3 is CASSFWGASRSTDTQYF. Here the CDR3 DNA reads TGTGCCAGCAGCTTTTGGGGGGCCTCTCGTAGCACAGATACGCAGTATTTT.

In this sample, this clonotype turned up a few times. The rearrangement joins TRBV20-1 to TRBJ2-3; 10 bases line up with TRBD2. Looked up from germline, CDR1 is DFQATT and CDR2 is SNEGSKA (reference sequence). The CDR3 loop spans 16 amino acids. V lost 6 bases, J lost 8 bases, and 17 bases stayed unmatched. CDR3 sequence (DNA): TGCAGTGCGGGCCACGGAGCGGCTAGCGGGAGTGGTACGCAGTATTTT. Residues: CSAGHGAASGSGTQYF.

This clonotype was recorded only once. The rearrangement links TRBV20-1 to TRBJ1-4; D might be TRBD1 (5 bases). Per germline, CDR1 DFQATT and CDR2 SNEGSKA (reference sequence). The ends were cut back, 5 bases at V and 7 bases at J, with 23 bases in the middle. The length of the CDR3 is 16 residues. The CDR3 bases are TGCAGTGCTGAAAGCCGCGGGACTAGCGGGGTTGAAAAACTGTTTTTT. This encodes CSAESRGTSGVEKLFF.

This clonotype was observed at least ten times. Just one base apart from a much larger clone, this may be a read error. The CDR3 end shows no conserved phenylalanine or tryptophan, and so a read error is likely. The chain combines TRBV7-9 with TRBJ2-5, with 9 bases aligning to TRBD2. V gave up 11 bases and J gave up 4 bases; unmatched junction bases: 11. Germline V lookup: CDR1 SEHNR, CDR2 FQNEAQ (reference sequence). This CDR3 has 14 residues. In DNA form, the CDR3 reads TGTGCCGGGGCCCTGGCGGGAGGGGCAGAGACCCAGTACCTC. It translates to CAGALAGGAETQYL.

This clonotype was recorded many times. The chain is built from TRBV4-2 and TRBJ2-1; weak D call: TRBD2 (7 bases). Germline CDR1 reads LGHNA; CDR2 reads YNFKEQ. V was cut by 2 bases and J by 2 bases, with 16 bases left in between. This CDR3 has 17 residues. CDR3 sequence: CASSQPGGARPYNEQFF. CDR3 DNA sequence: TGTGCCAGCAGCCAACCTGGGGGGGCTCGACCCTACAATGAGCAGTTCTTC.

This clonotype showed up many times. A much larger clone sits a single nucleotide away, making a read error possible. The DNA for the CDR3 is TGCAGTGCTAGAACCCCCGGGACAAACCCGCAATACTTC. Protein: CSARTPGTNPQYF. The genes are TRBV20-1 and TRBJ2-7, with a tentative D call TRBD1 (6 bases). The length of the CDR3 is 13 residues. CDR1 is DFQATT and CDR2 is SNEGSKA in the germline V gene (reference sequence). Trimming took 2 bases from V and 13 from J, leaving 21 bases between them.

This clonotype was seen a handful of times. A much bigger clone sits one base away, suggesting this may be a read error. The rearrangement joins TRBV6-5 to TRBJ2-5; 8 nucleotides match TRBD2. The CDR3 runs to 16 residues. Losses at the gene ends were 5 bases for V and 1 base for J; bases not matched to a gene: 9. Germline CDR1 MNHEY, CDR2 SVGAGI. CDR3 region: CASSHQRTSSQETQYF. The CDR3 DNA reads TGTGCCAGCAGTCATCAAAGGACTAGCAGCCAAGAGACCCAGTACTTC.

This clonotype was counted a few times. The chain links TRBV14 to TRBJ1-1; D remains ambiguous. V lost 5 bases, J lost 0 bases, and 16 bases lay in between. The CDR3 consists of 16 residues. CDR1 is SGHDN and CDR2 is FVKESK in the germline V gene. The DNA for the CDR3 is TGTGCCAGCAGCTCCCTAGCAGTTACGATGAACACTGAAGCTTTCTTT. Translated: CASSSLAVTMNTEAFF.

V gene TRBV24-1 combines with J gene TRBJ2-7, with 13 bases fitting TRBD2. The CDR3 length is 17 residues. The V gene's germline CDR1 is KGHDR and CDR2 SFDVKD. V shed 4 bases and J 4 bases; nucleotides not matched to a gene: 9. DNA for the CDR3: TGTGCCACCAGTGACTCCGAACTAGCGGGAGGGCAGTACGAGCAGTACTTC. This encodes CATSDSELAGGQYEQYF.

This clonotype has only a few counts. The rearrangement links TRBV15 to TRBJ1-1, with D perhaps TRBD1 (6 bases). This CDR3 is 20 amino acids long. The germline CDR1 and CDR2 sequences are LNHNV and YYDKDF (reference sequence). V lost 5 bases to trimming and J lost 3 bases, with 31 bases between them. The CDR3 loop is CATSRGGGSGTVSLYTEAFF. The CDR3 region has the DNA TGTGCCACCAGCCGCGGGGGGGGCTCGGGAACAGTGAGTCTTTACACTGAAGCTTTCTTT. The variable domain in full, completed from reference TRBV15 and TRBJ1-1, reads DAMVIQNPRYQVTQFGKPVTLSCSQTLNHNVMYWYQQKSSQAPKLLFHYYDKDFNNEADTPDNFQSRRPNTSFCFLDIRSPGLGDTAMYLCATSRGGGSGTVSLYTEAFFGQGTRLTVV.

This clonotype has at least ten counts. This chain joins TRBV6-1 and TRBJ1-3; D is unresolved. Trimming cost V 2 bases and J 0 bases, with 8 bases left between them. This CDR3 is built from 15 residues. In germline, CDR1 is MNHNS, CDR2 SASEGT. CDR3 DNA: TGTGCCAGCAGTGAAAATCCCGGCTCTGGAAACACCATATATTTT. Translated, it gives CASSENPGSGNTIYF.

This clonotype was found many times. The gene calls are TRBV20-1 and TRBJ2-2; D unresolved. The CDR3 length is 13 residues. Germline CDR1 reads DFQATT; CDR2 reads SNEGSKA (reference sequence). V was cut by 3 bases and J by 4 bases, with 9 bases left in between. The CDR3 bases are TGCAGTGCTAGCAGTCGGAGCACCGGGGAGCTGTTTTTT. Encoded protein: CSASSRSTGELFF.

The rearrangement links TRBV7-2 to TRBJ1-4; D is uncertain. The V and J ends lost 0 bases and 8 bases respectively, with 7 bases between them. The CDR3 loop spans 13 amino acids. Per the germline V gene, CDR1 is SGHTA and CDR2 is FQGNSA. CDR3 nucleotides: TGTGCCAGCAGCTTAGCGCGGGAGGAAAAACTGTTTTTT. Amino acid sequence: CASSLAREEKLFF.

This clonotype has a count of ten or more. V gene TRBV19 combines with J gene TRBJ2-5, with 7 bases lining up with TRBD1. The junction had 16 bases not matched to a gene; V was cut back by 10 bases and J by 5 bases. CDR1 and CDR2 from the germline V gene are LNHDA and SQIVND (reference sequence). The CDR3 consists of 15 residues. The CDR3 DNA reads as TGTGCCACTAGGGACCGAGGGGGCTATTCTGAGACCCAGTACTTC. It codes for CATRDRGGYSETQYF. The variable domain in full, with the rest retrieved from reference TRBV19 and TRBJ2-5, is DGGITQSPKYLFRKEGQNVTLSCEQNLNHDAMYWYRQDPGQGLRLIYYSQIVNDFQKGDIAEGYSVSREKKESFPLTVTSAQKNPTAFYLCATRDRGGYSETQYFGPGTRLLVL.

The table lists this clonotype with many counts. The V call is TRBV12-3 or TRBV12-4, the J call TRBJ2-5, with 7 bases fitting TRBD2. The CDR3 runs 15 residues. The V and J ends lost 5 bases and 3 bases, in that order; junction bases with no gene match: 9. CDR3 in amino acids: CASSRKGGPEETQYF. In DNA, the CDR3 is TGTGCCAGCAGTCGAAAGGGAGGGCCGGAAGAGACCCAGTACTTC.

In this sample, this clonotype turned up many times. The chain links TRBV2 to TRBJ2-4; no clear D gene. CDR3 length: 14 residues. With 4 bases removed from V and 9 bases from J, the gap between germline ends came to 16 bases. Germline V CDR1 and CDR2: SNHLY, FYNNEI. CDR3 DNA sequence: TGTGCCAGCAGTGCTACGGAGATTCGGAGCATTCAGTACTTC. Translating it yields CASSATEIRSIQYF. The full variable domain, in which reference TRBV2 and TRBJ2-4 provide the parts outside the CDR3, is EPEVTQTPSHQVTQMGQEVILRCVPISNHLYFYWYRQILGQKVEFLVSFYNNEISEKSEIFDDQFSVERPDGSNFTLKIRSTKLEDSAMYFCASSATEIRSIQYFGAGTRLSVL.

This clonotype was observed at least ten times. The rearrangement links TRBV7-2 to TRBJ1-4; 11 nucleotides line up with TRBD1. This CDR3 spans 14 amino acids. The germline V gene has CDR1 SGHTA and CDR2 FQGNSA. With 5 bases clipped from V and 7 bases from J, the junction kept 3 bases outside the gene matches. CDR3 residues: CASSGQGAGEKLFF. The CDR3, as DNA: TGTGCCAGCAGCGGACAGGGGGCGGGTGAAAAACTGTTTTTT.

This clonotype was seen at least ten times. The genes are TRBV12-3 or TRBV12-4 and TRBJ2-3; D is undetermined. V was cut by 6 bases and J by 4 bases, with 5 bases left in between. This CDR3 is 11 amino acids long. CDR3 sequence reads: CASSVADTQYF. DNA of the CDR3: TGTGCCAGCAGCGTGGCAGATACGCAGTATTTT.

This clonotype was detected ten times or more. J is TRBJ2-7 and V is TRBV19; a weak D match, TRBD1 (5 bases). The CDR3 sequence is 14 residues long. Germline CDR1 reads LNHDA; CDR2 reads SQIVND (reference sequence). V lost 2 bases to trimming and J lost 9 bases, with 17 bases between them. In nucleotides, the CDR3 is TGTGCCAGTAGTATAAGCCCCTCGACAGAAGGGCAGTACTTC. Encoded protein: CASSISPSTEGQYF.

This chain links TRBV20-1 with TRBJ1-1; D is possibly TRBD1 (5 bases). V was cut by 6 bases and J by 4 bases, with 9 bases left in between. This CDR3 contains 11 residues. CDR1 DFQATT and CDR2 SNEGSKA come from the germline V gene (reference sequence). CDR3 loop: CSARDGTEAFF. For the CDR3, the DNA is TGCAGTGCAAGGGACGGCACTGAAGCTTTCTTT.

This clonotype was observed at least ten times. The chain combines TRBV14 with TRBJ2-5; D possibly corresponds to TRBD1 (6 bases). Trimming removed 1 base at V and 2 bases at J, with 14 bases between. The CDR3 loop spans 16 amino acids. From germline, CDR1 is SGHDN and CDR2 FVKESK. Here the CDR3 reads CASSQGGTGMQETQYF. Written as DNA, the CDR3 is TGTGCCAGCAGCCAAGGAGGTACAGGGATGCAAGAGACCCAGTACTTC.

The sample holds a few counts of this clonotype. The gene calls are TRBV6-1 and TRBJ1-1; 8 bases fit TRBD1. CDR1 MNHNS and CDR2 SASEGT come from the germline V gene. This CDR3 spans 13 amino acids. V shed 5 bases and J 11 bases; nucleotides not matched to a gene: 10. CDR3 residues: CASSPGQAVKAFF. The DNA for the CDR3 is TGTGCCAGCAGTCCGGGACAGGCCGTGAAGGCTTTCTTT.

In its sample, this clonotype was seen many times. The CDR3 reads CASSLDRRADTQYF. The CDR3 DNA is TGTGCCAGCAGCTTAGACAGGAGGGCAGATACGCAGTATTTT. This chain connects TRBV7-3 to TRBJ2-3, with D perhaps TRBD1 or TRBD2 (6 bases each). Trimming removed 2 bases at V and 4 bases at J, with 10 bases between. The germline gives CDR1 SGHTA, CDR2 FQGTGA. The CDR3 has 14 amino acids.

This clonotype turned up a few times. Possible read error: a much larger clone is one base away. The chain recombines TRBV5-1 with TRBJ2-3; no firm D call. Trimming pared 0 bases from V and 6 bases from J, leaving 14 bases between. The CDR3 consists of 15 residues. Germline loops: CDR1 SGHRS, CDR2 YFSETQ. Here the CDR3 DNA reads TGCGCCAGCAGCTTGGTTGCAGGACCCAACGATACGCAGTATTTT. It encodes CASSLVAGPNDTQYF.

Concerning this clonotype itself: This may come from a read error, since a much larger clone is one base off. Without the conserved terminal phenylalanine or tryptophan, this CDR3 likely stems from a read error. CDR3 DNA: TGTGCCAGCAGCCTATCCAGGGGGGATGGCTACACCCTC. Translated, it gives CASSLSRGDGYTL. The rearrangement uses TRBV7-9 and TRBJ1-2; 7 bases align to TRBD1. CDR3 length: 13 residues. CDR1 is SEHNR and CDR2 is FQNEAQ in the germline V gene (reference sequence). The ends lost 5 bases at V and 6 bases at J; junction bases unmatched: 6.

There are many counts of this clonotype. The chain is built from TRBV2 and TRBJ2-1; D unclear. The V and J ends lost 4 bases and 9 bases respectively, with 4 bases between them. Germline CDR1 SNHLY, CDR2 FYNNEI. The CDR3 totals 10 residues. The CDR3 coding sequence is TGTGCCAGCAGTGTAGTTGAGCAGTTCTTC. As protein: CASSVVEQFF.

This clonotype was counted many times. The chain has TRBV19 and TRBJ1-4; possibly TRBD1 for D (5 bases). V was trimmed by 6 bases and J by 6 bases, leaving 5 bases between them. This CDR3 is 11 amino acids long. Germline values: CDR1 LNHDA, CDR2 SQIVND (reference sequence). DNA of the CDR3: TGTGCCAGTAGGGGGGATGAAAAACTGTTTTTT. Protein sequence: CASRGDEKLFF.

At least ten counts were recorded for this clonotype. V usage is TRBV7-8 and J usage is TRBJ2-1, with D uncertain. Trimming took 5 bases from V and 0 from J, leaving 8 bases between them. Germline CDR1 reads SGHVS; CDR2 reads FQNEAQ. The CDR3 contains 14 residues. The CDR3 reads CASSQPASYNEQFF. Here the CDR3 DNA reads TGTGCCAGCAGCCAACCTGCCTCCTACAATGAGCAGTTCTTC.

This clonotype has at least ten counts. The J gene is TRBJ2-1, the V gene TRBV2, with TRBD2 identical over 8 bases. The CDR3 loop spans 14 amino acids. Germline assignment: CDR1 SNHLY and CDR2 FYNNEI. J lost 6 bases, V lost 7 bases, and 8 bases had no gene match. The CDR3 sequence: CASNAGTRVNEQFF. In nucleotides, the CDR3 is TGTGCCAGCAATGCCGGGACTAGAGTCAATGAGCAGTTCTTC. Full variable domain (remainder filled in from reference TRBV2 and TRBJ2-1): EPEVTQTPSHQVTQMGQEVILRCVPISNHLYFYWYRQILGQKVEFLVSFYNNEISEKSEIFDDQFSVERPDGSNFTLKIRSTKLEDSAMYFCASNAGTRVNEQFFGPGTRLTVL.